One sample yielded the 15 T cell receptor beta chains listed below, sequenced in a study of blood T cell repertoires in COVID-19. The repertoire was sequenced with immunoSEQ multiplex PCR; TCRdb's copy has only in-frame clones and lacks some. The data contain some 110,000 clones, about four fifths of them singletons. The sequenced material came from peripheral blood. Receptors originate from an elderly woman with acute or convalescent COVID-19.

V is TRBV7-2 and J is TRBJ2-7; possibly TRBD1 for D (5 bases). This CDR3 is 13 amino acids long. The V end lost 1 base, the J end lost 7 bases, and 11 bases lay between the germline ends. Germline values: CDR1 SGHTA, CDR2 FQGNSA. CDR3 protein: CASSLDPGKEQYF. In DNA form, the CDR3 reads TGTGCCAGCAGCTTAGACCCAGGGAAGGAGCAGTACTTC.

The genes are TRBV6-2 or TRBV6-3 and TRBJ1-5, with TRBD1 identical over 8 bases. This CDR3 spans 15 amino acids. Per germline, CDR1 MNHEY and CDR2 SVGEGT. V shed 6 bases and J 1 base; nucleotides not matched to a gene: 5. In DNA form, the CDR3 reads TGTGCCAGCAGCCCAGGGGGCTTAAGCAATCAGCCCCAGCATTTT. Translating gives CASSPGGLSNQPQHF.

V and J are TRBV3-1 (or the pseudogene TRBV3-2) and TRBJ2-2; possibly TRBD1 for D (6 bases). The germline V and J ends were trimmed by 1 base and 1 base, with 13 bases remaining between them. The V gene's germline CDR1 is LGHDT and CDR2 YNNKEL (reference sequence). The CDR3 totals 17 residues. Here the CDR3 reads CASSQVRGTLNTGELFF. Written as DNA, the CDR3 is TGTGCCAGCAGCCAAGTTCGAGGGACACTGAACACCGGGGAGCTGTTTTTT.

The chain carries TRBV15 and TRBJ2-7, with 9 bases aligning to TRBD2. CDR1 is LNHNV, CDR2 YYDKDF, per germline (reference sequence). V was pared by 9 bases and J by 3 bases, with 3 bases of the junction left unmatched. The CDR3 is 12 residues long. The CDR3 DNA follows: TGTGCCACGTGGACTAGCGACTACGAGCAGTACGTC. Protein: CATWTSDYEQYV.

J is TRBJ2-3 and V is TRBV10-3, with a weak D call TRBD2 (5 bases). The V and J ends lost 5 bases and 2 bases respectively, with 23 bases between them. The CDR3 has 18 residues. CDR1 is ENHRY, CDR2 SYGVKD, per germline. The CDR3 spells CAISPGPRGILPTDTQYF. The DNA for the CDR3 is TGTGCCATCAGTCCGGGCCCAAGAGGGATACTACCCACAGATACGCAGTATTTT.

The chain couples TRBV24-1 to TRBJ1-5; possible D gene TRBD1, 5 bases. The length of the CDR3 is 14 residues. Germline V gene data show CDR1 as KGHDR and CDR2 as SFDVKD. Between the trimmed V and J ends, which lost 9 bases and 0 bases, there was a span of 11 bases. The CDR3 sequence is CATHDGGSNQPQHF. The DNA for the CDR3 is TGTGCCACCCATGACGGGGGTAGCAATCAGCCCCAGCATTTT.

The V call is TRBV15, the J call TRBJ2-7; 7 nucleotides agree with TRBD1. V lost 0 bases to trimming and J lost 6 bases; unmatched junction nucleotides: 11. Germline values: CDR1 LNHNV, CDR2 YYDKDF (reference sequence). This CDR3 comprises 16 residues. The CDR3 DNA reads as TGTGCCACCAGCAGAGATGGATCTGACAGGGTAGCCGAGCAGTACGTC. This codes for CATSRDGSDRVAEQYV.

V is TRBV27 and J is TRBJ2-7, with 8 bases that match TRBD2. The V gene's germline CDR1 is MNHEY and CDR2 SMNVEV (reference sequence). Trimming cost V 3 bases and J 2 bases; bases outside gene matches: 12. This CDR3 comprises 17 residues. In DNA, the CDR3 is TGTGCCAGCAGTTTGAAGGGCCTGCCGGGAGGGACCTACGAGCAGTACTTC. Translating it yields CASSLKGLPGGTYEQYF.

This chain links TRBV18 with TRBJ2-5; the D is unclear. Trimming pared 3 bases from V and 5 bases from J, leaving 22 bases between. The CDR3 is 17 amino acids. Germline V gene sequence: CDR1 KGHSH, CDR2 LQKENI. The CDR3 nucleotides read TGTGCCAGCTCACCTCCCATCTTCACTGAAACGTGGGAGACCCAGTACTTC. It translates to CASSPPIFTETWETQYF.

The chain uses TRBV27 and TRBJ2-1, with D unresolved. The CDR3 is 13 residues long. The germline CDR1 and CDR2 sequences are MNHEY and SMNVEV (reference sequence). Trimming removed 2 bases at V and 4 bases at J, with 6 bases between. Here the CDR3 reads CASSLRPYNEQFF. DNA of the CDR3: TGTGCCAGCAGTTTACGTCCTTACAATGAGCAGTTCTTC.

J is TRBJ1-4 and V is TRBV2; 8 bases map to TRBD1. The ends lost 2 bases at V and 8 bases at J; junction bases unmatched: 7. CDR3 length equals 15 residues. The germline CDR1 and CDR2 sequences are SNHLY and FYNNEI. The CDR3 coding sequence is TGTGCCAGCAGTGAACAGGGGGCGCATTTGGAAAAACTGTTTTTT. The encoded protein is CASSEQGAHLEKLFF.

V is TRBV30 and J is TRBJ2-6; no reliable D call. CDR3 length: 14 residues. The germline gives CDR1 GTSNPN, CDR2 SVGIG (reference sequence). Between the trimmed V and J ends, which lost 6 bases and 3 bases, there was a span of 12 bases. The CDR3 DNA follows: TGTGCCTGTTCAGGCGTAGGTGGGGCCAACGTCCTGACTTTC. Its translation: CACSGVGGANVLTF. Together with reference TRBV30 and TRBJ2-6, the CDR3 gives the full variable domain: SQTIHQWPATLVQPVGSPLSLECTVEGTSNPNLYWYRQAAGRGLQLLFYSVGIGQISSEVPQNLSASRPQDRQFILSSKKLLLSDSGFYLCACSGVGGANVLTFGAGSRLTVL.

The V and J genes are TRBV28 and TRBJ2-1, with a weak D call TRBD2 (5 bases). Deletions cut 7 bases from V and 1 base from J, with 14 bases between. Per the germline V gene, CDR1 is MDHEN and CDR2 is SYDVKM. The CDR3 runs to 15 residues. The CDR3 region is CASNGAVRSYNEQFF. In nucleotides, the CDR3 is TGTGCCAGCAATGGAGCGGTTAGGTCCTACAATGAGCAGTTCTTC.

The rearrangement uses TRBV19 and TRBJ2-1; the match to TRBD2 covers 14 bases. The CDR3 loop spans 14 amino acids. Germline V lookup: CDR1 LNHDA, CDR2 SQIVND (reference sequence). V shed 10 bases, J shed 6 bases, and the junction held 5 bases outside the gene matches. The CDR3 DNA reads TGTGCCACCGCGGGACTAGCGGGGGCCAATGAGCAGTTCTTC. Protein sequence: CATAGLAGANEQFF.

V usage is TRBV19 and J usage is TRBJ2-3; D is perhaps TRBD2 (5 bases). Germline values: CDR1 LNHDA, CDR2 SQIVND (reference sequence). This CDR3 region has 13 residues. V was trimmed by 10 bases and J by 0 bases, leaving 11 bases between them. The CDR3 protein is CATAGSSTDTQYF. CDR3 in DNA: TGTGCCACCGCGGGCTCTAGCACAGATACGCAGTATTTT.